This passage covers 2 T cell receptor beta chains from one sample sequenced in a study of cytomegalovirus exposure and HLA in healthy donors. Clones were sequenced by immunoSEQ multiplex PCR, and TCRdb holds only the in-frame ones, with some missing. The data contain about 50,000 clones, approximately 85% of them singletons. Specimen: PBMCs. These receptors all come from a woman younger than 45 in good health and CMV-seronegative.

This clone was observed a single time. This chain uses TRBV27 with TRBJ2-7; a possible D gene is TRBD2 (6 bases). The V gene's germline CDR1 is MNHEY and CDR2 SMNVEV (reference sequence). V lost 5 bases to trimming and J lost 3 bases, with 14 bases between them. CDR3 size: 14 residues. The CDR3 sequence is CASSVWQGGYEQYF. DNA of the CDR3: TGTGCCAGCAGTGTGTGGCAGGGAGGCTACGAGCAGTACTTC.

This clone was recorded only once. This sequence joins TRBV5-6 and TRBJ1-2; a possible D gene is TRBD1 (6 bases). With 5 bases removed from V and 5 bases from J, the gap between germline ends came to 10 bases. Germline V lookup: CDR1 SGHDT, CDR2 YYEEEE. The CDR3 is 12 amino acids. The CDR3 loop reads CASRGQVYGYTF. The DNA for the CDR3 is TGTGCCAGCAGGGGACAAGTTTATGGCTACACCTTC.